This T cell receptor (beta chain) was captured in a study of CXCR3-negative and CXCR3-positive naive CD8 T cells. General study findings and limits: Memory CD8+ cells showed much lower diversity, while both naive subsets were comparably high. Naive subsets had comparable surface CD5; TCR strength was inferred from TRB CDR3 properties. Partly lower CXCR3 expression followed cryopreservation, and most assays relied on fresh PBMCs. More hydrophobic TRB CDR3s were found in CXCR3-positive naive cells than in CXCR3-negative naive cells.

This clonotype ranks as medium-sized in terms of frequency. Its antigen is not known. TRB cDNA libraries were made by UMI-labeled 5' RACE. TCRdb processed the 5' RACE reads again and assigns one entry to each CDR3 protein, with no DNA. Recorded here are thousands of distinct CDR3 sequences; the top ten clones represent 0.95% to 1.5%. The V gene's germline CDR1 is SGHRS and CDR2 YFSETQ. CDR3 length: 18 amino acids. The sample taken for sequencing was naive CXCR3+ CD8+ T cells from blood. This sample's subset: CD45RO-CCR7+CD27+CD95- naive CD8+ T cells expressing CXCR3 (TNR3+). The rearrangement joins TRBV5-1 to TRBJ2-1; the D call from TCRdb, TRBD2, cannot be confirmed without DNA. The clonotype originates from a human donor in good health. Some clones in this sample may be carry-over from other donors' samples. The chain's CDR3 is CASSSKVGTSEGVYEQFF.